This T cell receptor (beta chain) was recorded in a study of cytomegalovirus exposure and HLA in healthy donors. Points from the study as a whole: TRBV6-2, TRBV6-3 and some other V segments were excluded as indistinguishable. Altogether, 164 TCR beta chains were recorded as cytomegalovirus-associated. Roughly uniform sequencing depth across donors was assumed, possibly incorrectly. An analysis that was carried out later associated approximately 17,000 TCR beta sequences with HLA alleles at 0.05 false discovery rate.

Concerning this clone: What it recognizes is unknown.

V was cut by 2 bases and J by 1 base, with 8 bases left in between. This CDR3 region has 14 residues. Germline-derived CDR1 and CDR2 are SGHTA and FQGTGA. Vbeta (60) and Jbeta (13) primers were used in the PCR. Data came from immunoSEQ multiplex PCR; TCRdb stores just in-frame clones and leaves some out. The sample lists about 160,000 clones; approximately 80% were seen once. Sequencing used PBMCs. This receptor was taken from a male donor in good health and CMV-seropositive. The chain links TRBV7-3 to TRBJ1-1; D is possibly TRBD1 (5 bases). CDR3 DNA: TGTGCCAGCAGCTTAGCCAGGGCGAACACTGAAGCTTTCTTT. This translates into CASSLARANTEAFF.